The rows below give T cell receptor beta chains drawn from one sample of a study of OX40 agonist ivuxolimab in advanced cancers. Sequencing used immunoSEQ multiplex PCR; TCRdb keeps in-frame clones, though not all of them. Of about 66,000 clones listed, about nine tenths were seen once; the top ten hold around 8.2%. Material: CD4+ or CD8+ T cells sorted from blood, obtained in a trial of the OX40 agonist ivuxolimab. Every receptor here comes from an adult with an advanced solid tumor such as melanoma, head and neck, liver or kidney cancer. Each CDR3 is given with its conserved first and last residue. The D gene is left open where the match is weak. The listing skips clone size in some rows; elsewhere it reads once, few, many or a size class.

TRBD1 TRBJ1-6 - TRBV11-2 CASSRQGQSSYNSPLHF
- TRBJ1-1 - TRBV4-1 CASSQDPMVDTEAFF
- TRBJ1-5 - TRBV28 CASSLSERNQPQHF
- TRBJ2-1 once TRBV7-2 CASSLGQEGNEQFF
TRBD2 TRBJ2-7 few TRBV5-4 CASSTGLAGGPEQYF
- TRBJ2-3 - TRBV9 CASSVGSGGPSTDTQYF
- TRBJ2-5 - TRBV5-4 CASSPRGSQGETQYF
TRBD2 TRBJ2-3 - TRBV27 CASSLSHGGRYTQYF
- TRBJ2-5 - TRBV9 CASSVFVGAETQYF
- TRBJ1-6 - TRBV7-9 CASSLMGADNSPLHF
- TRBJ1-2 - TRBV5-5 CASSLAGRGTVGGYTF
- TRBJ1-6 - TRBV7-9 CASNTLMGNSPLHF
TRBD1 TRBJ2-5 - TRBV11-1 CASSLTGYEETQYF
- TRBJ1-6 - TRBV19 CASSTGLNSPLHF
- TRBJ2-7 - TRBV20-1 CSVKGSYEQYF
- TRBJ1-1 once TRBV7-6 CASSLHLKNTEAFF
- TRBJ1-1 - TRBV5-8 CASRHRTANTEAFF
- - - TRBV5-4 CASSLRRAGEQYF
- TRBJ1-1 - TRBV10-3 CAISDIGSPSRF
- TRBJ1-5 - TRBV6-6 CASSYDAGRNQPQHF
- TRBJ1-1 - TRBV5-5 CASSFRAPGNTEAFF
- TRBJ2-2 - TRBV7-2 CASRGQPTNTGELFF
TRBD1 TRBJ1-2 - TRBV18 CASSTGTGLGSYTF
- TRBJ1-5 - TRBV9 CASSVAGGGQPQHF
- TRBJ2-4 - TRBV4-1 CASSQVGGRIAKNIQYF
- TRBJ1-3 - TRBV2 CASGKGNTIYF
- TRBJ2-5 - TRBV18 CASSNGETQYF
- TRBJ1-1 - TRBV10-3 CATSENLRFEAFF
- TRBJ1-3 - TRBV9 CASSVEQGIYTGNTIYF
- TRBJ1-1 - TRBV10-3 CAIRIAENTEAFF
- TRBJ2-3 - TRBV5-6 CASSNEQPGDTQYF
- TRBJ2-1 - TRBV15 CATSGWDGFLNEQFF
- TRBJ2-1 - TRBV30 CAWRGGRDEQFF
- TRBJ2-5 - TRBV7-2 CASSLGDETQYF
- TRBJ2-5 - TRBV18 CASSPAGKGTETQYF
- TRBJ2-4 once TRBV5-6 CASSSGLTIQYF
- TRBJ1-2 - TRBV6-5 CASSYSRGRANYGYTF
- TRBJ2-7 - TRBV5-5 CASRLYRDTDSYEQYF
TRBD2 TRBJ2-5 - TRBV10-3 CAISEAGDRRGETQYF
TRBD1 TRBJ2-1 once TRBV6-5 CASSRRGTGDNEQFF
- TRBJ1-6 - TRBV19 CASSIAWADSPLHF
- TRBJ2-3 - TRBV19 CASSIPSFSDTQYF
- TRBJ1-2 once TRBV28 CASRYPTGPANYGYTF
TRBD1 TRBJ2-7 - TRBV6-5 CARITPGQASSEQYF
- TRBJ2-7 - TRBV7-3 CASSLGGSRGEQYF
- TRBJ2-1 - TRBV19 CASSGAKDSYNEQFF
- TRBJ2-2 once TRBV5-1 CASSSDRRDTGELFF
- TRBJ2-5 - TRBV4-2 CASSQDIGREETQYF
- TRBJ2-2 - TRBV7-2 CASSLARGLKLGDTGELFF
- TRBJ2-5 - TRBV18 CASSPRTSQETQYF
TRBD1 TRBJ2-5 - TRBV27 CASRPDRVVQETQYF
- TRBJ1-4 medium-sized TRBV19 CASSIHAGKLFF
TRBD1 TRBJ1-5 - TRBV6-1 CASSEDHQGGRQPQHF
- TRBJ2-7 - TRBV7-2 CASSLDPGEYEQYF
TRBD2 TRBJ2-7 - TRBV28 CASSLGLAGYEQYF